Given below is one T cell receptor (beta chain) in context. The antigen is unknown. The sample is drawn from a study of T-cell memory formation after mild COVID-19. Study results and caveats: Clones contracting over day 15 to 85 were CD4/CD8 balanced, with later expanders leaning CD4+. Cross-reactive memory appears to have joined, as suggested by some responding clones showing up in pre-infection memory. Clones that contracted clustered mainly in CM and EM if CD4+ and in EMRA if CD8+.

The TCR alpha and TCR beta cDNA libraries, bearing sample barcodes and UMIs, were generated by 5'RACE using constant-segment primers. TCRdb fed the 5' RACE reads into MiXCR, producing one record per CDR3 protein. The sample lists 270,000 or so distinct CDR3 sequences, 15% to 20% occurring once. The TCR originated in a man in his late teens or twenties who had mild COVID-19 (a few samples of this study predate the infection). Cell type and time point are not known. What was sequenced was PBMCs or a T cell subset sorted from them (not recorded which).

The CDR3 region has the DNA TGTGCCAGCAGTGAGGAGGGGCTAACCCATCGGCGGGGCAACAATGAGCAGTTCTTC. It specifies CASSEEGLTHRRGNNEQFF. The chain has TRBV27 and TRBJ2-1; a weak D match, TRBD2 (6 bases). This CDR3 comprises 19 residues. V was shortened by 5 bases and J by 5 bases, with 28 bases between the two germline ends. The germline CDR1 and CDR2 sequences are MNHEY and SMNVEV (reference sequence).